The TCR beta chain under discussion was sequenced for a study of blood T cell repertoires in COVID-19 (dated by TCRdb to 2020 to 2021). Notes on the research overall: Samples from collaborators originated in the United States, Italy and Spain and spanned both the acute and convalescent phases of COVID-19. The material from the prospective study consisted of cDNA or gDNA derived from T cells, B-cell-depleted T cells, or PBMCs. The dataset comprised deeply sampled blood TCRbeta repertoires from subjects exposed to, actively infected with, or recovered from COVID-19. The repertoires were made available in a free public database intended to serve as a resource for research on the immune response to SARS-CoV-2. The samples were drawn from two sources: the first 160 participants of the ongoing ImmuneRACE study, and 1,254 subjects contributed by 6 global collaborators. Sample metadata almost always included a de-identified subject ID, COVID-19 status, age in years and sex. HLA class I and class II types, where available, came from metadata supplied by the sample provider rather than from assay-based typing. The investigation overall reported the following: How much clinical and demographic metadata was included differed by source and by participant, and the metadata was provided uncurated.

The CDR3 runs 17 amino acids, cysteine and phenylalanine included. This entry keeps only the CDR3 DNA: 51 bases, framed from base 1. The germline V gene supplies CDR1 MGHRA and CDR2 YSYEKL. The junction carries 21 bases between V and J, which are trimmed by 0 bases and 9 bases respectively. Collaborating institutions collected whole blood in K2EDTA tubes following their own protocols. For TCRbeta analysis, collaborators shipped samples as frozen whole blood, isolated PBMCs, or DNA extracted from either of those sample types. The immunoSEQ Assay, a bias-controlled multiplex PCR, was used to amplify TCRbeta CDR3 regions from genomic DNA. Per the authors' processing: The number of nucleated cells in each sample was estimated by amplification of reference gene primers within the assay. Sequence reads were collapsed and filtered to measure the absolute abundance of every unique TCRbeta CDR3 rearrangement. For each sample, productive Simpson clonality was calculated as the square root of Simpson's diversity index across productive rearrangements. Imported from immuneACCESS, the table was reduced by TCRdb to in-frame sequences with V and J called. These copies leave out some clones; in studies compared against another copy, an unresolved V gene accounts for under half, and the cause of the remainder is not known. V, J and clone size reflect that table, while D and trimming were determined from the DNA. For this sample there are 310,000 or so clones; around 87% appear just once. The biggest ten clones account for 1.3% of the sample.

A note on this clone: Its cognate antigen has yet to be identified. No qualities accompany the bases; no much larger clone lies one base away.

The V and J segments used are TRBV4-1 and TRBJ2-1, with TRBD1 as a weak D call on 6 bases. The TCR originated in an older man with acute or convalescent COVID-19. Sequenced sample: peripheral blood. The encoded CDR3 is CASSQDQTGRTKAEQFF. The DNA reads as follows: TGCGCCAGCAGCCAAGATCAAACAGGGCGAACCAAAGCTGAGCAGTTCTTC.